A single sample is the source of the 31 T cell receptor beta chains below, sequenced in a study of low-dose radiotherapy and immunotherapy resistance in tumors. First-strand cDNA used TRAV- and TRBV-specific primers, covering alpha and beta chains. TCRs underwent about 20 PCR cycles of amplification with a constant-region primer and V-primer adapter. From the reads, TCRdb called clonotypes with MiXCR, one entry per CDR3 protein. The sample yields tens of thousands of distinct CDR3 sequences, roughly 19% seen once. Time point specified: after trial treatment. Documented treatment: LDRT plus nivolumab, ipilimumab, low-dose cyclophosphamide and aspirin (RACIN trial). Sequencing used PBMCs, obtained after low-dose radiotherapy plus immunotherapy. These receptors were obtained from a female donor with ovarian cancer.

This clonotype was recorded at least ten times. The CDR3 is CASSIQWGNTEAFF. The CDR3 nucleotides are TGTGCCAGTAGTATTCAGTGGGGGAACACTGAAGCTTTCTTT. The chain couples TRBV19 to TRBJ1-1; D call uncertain. The CDR3 is 14 residues long. Trimming pared 3 bases from V and 1 base from J, leaving 9 bases between. CDR1 LNHDA and CDR2 SQIVND come from the germline V gene (reference sequence).

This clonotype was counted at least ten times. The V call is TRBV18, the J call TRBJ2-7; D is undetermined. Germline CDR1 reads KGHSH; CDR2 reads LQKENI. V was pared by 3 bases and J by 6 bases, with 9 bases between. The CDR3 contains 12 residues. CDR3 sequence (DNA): TGTGCCAGCTCACCTCAGGCCCGCGAGCAGTACTTC. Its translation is CASSPQAREQYF.

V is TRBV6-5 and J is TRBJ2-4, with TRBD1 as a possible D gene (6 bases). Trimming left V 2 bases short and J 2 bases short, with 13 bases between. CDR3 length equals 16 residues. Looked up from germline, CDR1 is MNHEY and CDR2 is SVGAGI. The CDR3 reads CASSYVWGQPKNIQYF. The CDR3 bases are TGTGCCAGCAGTTACGTCTGGGGGCAGCCCAAAAACATTCAGTACTTC.

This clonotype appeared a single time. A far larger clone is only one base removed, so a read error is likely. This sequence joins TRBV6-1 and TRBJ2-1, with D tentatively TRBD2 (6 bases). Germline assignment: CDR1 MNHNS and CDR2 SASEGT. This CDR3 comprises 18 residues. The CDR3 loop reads CARSDTISRGITYNEQFF. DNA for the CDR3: TGTGCCAGAAGTGACACCATCTCTCGCGGGATCACCTACAATGAGCAGTTCTTC.

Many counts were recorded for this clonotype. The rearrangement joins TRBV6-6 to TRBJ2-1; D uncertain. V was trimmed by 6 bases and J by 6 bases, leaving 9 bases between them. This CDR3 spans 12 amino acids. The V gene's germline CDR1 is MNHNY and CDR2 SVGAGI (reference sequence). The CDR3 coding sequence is TGTGCCAGCAGCCCGGGCCTCAATGAGCAGTTCTTC. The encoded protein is CASSPGLNEQFF.

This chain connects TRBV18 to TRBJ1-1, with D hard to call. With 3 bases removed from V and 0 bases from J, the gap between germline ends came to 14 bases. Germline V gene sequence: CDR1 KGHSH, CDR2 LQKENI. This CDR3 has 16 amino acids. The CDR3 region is CASSPSPPRLNTEAFF. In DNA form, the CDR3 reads TGTGCCAGCTCACCCTCGCCCCCCCGGCTGAACACTGAAGCTTTCTTT.

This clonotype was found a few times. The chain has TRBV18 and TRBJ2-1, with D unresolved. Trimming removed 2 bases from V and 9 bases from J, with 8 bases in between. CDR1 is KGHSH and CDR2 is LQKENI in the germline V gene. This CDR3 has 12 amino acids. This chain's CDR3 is CASSPVQGEQFF. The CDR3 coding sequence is TGTGCCAGCTCACCAGTTCAAGGTGAGCAGTTCTTC.

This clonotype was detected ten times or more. The CDR3 bases are TGTGCCAGCAGCTTAGCACTAGCGGGAGGTAATGAGCAGTTCTTC. Protein: CASSLALAGGNEQFF. The V gene is TRBV7-2, the J gene TRBJ2-1, with 12 bases lining up with TRBD2. The CDR3 spans 15 residues. The V and J ends lost 0 bases and 7 bases, in that order; junction bases with no gene match: 1. The germline V gene has CDR1 SGHTA and CDR2 FQGNSA.

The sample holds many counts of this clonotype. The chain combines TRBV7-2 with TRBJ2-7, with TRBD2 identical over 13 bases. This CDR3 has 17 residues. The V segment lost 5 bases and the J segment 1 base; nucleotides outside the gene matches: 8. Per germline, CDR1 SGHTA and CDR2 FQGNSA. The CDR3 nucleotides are TGTGCCAGCAGCCTAGGGGGGACTAGCGGGATTTCCTACGAGCAGTACTTC. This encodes CASSLGGTSGISYEQYF.

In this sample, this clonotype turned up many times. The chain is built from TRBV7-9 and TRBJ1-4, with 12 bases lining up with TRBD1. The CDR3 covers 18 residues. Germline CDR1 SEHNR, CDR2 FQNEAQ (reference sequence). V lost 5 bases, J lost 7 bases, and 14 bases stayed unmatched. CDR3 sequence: CASSPLPGQGAESEKLFF. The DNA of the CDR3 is TGTGCCAGCAGCCCACTACCGGGACAGGGGGCAGAGAGTGAAAAACTGTTTTTT.

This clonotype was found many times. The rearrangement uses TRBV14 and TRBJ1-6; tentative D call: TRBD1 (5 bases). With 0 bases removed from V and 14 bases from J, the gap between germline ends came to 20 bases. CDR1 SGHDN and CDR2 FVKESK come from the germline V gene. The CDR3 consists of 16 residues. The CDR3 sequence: CASSQDLSAGPPALHF. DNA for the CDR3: TGTGCCAGCAGCCAAGACCTTTCCGCAGGGCCTCCGGCCCTCCACTTT.

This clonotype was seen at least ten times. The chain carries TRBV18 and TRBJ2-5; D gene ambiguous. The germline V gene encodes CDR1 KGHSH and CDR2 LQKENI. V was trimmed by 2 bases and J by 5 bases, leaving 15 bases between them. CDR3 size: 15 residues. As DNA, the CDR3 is TGTGCCAGCTCACCAAGGTCGCAGGCCGGCGAGACCCAGTACTTC. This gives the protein CASSPRSQAGETQYF.

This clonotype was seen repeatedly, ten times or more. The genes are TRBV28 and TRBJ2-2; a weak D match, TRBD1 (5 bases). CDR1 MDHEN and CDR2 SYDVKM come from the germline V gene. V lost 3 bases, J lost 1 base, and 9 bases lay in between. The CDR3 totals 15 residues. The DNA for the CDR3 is TGTGCCAGCAGTTTGCAGGGCCGGAACACCGGGGAGCTGTTTTTT. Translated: CASSLQGRNTGELFF.

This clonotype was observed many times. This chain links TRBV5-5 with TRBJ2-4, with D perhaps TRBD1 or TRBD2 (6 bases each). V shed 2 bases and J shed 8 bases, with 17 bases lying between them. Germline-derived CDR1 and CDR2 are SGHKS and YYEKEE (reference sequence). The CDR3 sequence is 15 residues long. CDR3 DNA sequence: TGTGCCAGCAGCTTACCGACAGGCGGGGTTGACATTCAGTACTTC. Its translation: CASSLPTGGVDIQYF.

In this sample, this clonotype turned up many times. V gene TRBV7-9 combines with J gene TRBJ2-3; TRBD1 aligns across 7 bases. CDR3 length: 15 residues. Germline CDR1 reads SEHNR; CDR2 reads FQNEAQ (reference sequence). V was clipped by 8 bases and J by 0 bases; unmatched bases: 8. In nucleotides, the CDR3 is TGTGCCAGCGTCAGGGACAGAGCTAGCACAGATACGCAGTATTTT. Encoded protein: CASVRDRASTDTQYF.

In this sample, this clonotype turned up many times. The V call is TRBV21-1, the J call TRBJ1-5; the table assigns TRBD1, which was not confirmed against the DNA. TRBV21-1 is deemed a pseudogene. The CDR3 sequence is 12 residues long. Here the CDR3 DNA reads TGTGCCAGCAGCATCCTCCAGGGGCTGCAGCATTTT. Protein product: CASSILQGLQHF.

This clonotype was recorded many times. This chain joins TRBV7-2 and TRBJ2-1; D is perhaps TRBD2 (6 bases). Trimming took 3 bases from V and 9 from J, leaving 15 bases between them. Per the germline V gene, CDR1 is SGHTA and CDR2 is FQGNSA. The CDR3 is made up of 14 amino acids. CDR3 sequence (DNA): TGTGCCAGCAGCTTCGGTATGAGGGGAGGTGAGCAGTTCTTC. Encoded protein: CASSFGMRGGEQFF.

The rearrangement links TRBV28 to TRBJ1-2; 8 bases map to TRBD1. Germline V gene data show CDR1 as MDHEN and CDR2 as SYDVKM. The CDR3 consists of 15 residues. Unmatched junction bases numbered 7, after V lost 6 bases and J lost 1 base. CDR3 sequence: CASSPGTGFNYGYTF. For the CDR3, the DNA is TGTGCCAGCAGCCCCGGGACAGGATTTAACTATGGCTACACCTTC.

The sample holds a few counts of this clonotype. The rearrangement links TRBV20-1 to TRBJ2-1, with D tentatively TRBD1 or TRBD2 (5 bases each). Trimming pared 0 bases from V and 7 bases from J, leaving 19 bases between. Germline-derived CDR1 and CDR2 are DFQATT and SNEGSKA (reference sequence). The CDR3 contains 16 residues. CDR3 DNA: TGCAGTGCTAGAGATCCGGGACCCCCAGGGTGGAATGAGCAGTTCTTC. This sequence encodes CSARDPGPPGWNEQFF.

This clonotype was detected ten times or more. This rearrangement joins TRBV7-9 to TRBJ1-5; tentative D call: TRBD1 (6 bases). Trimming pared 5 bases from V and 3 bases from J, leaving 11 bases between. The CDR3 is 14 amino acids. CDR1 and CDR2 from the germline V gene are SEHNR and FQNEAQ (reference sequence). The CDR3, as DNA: TGTGCCAGCAGCGTGGACAGACCCAATCAGCCCCAGCATTTT. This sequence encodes CASSVDRPNQPQHF.

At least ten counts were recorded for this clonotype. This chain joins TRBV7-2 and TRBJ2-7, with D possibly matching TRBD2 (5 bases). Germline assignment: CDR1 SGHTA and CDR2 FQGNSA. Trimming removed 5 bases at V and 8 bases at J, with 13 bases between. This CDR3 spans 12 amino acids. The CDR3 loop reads CASSPNLAKQYF. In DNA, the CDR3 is TGTGCCAGCAGCCCCAACTTAGCGAAGCAGTACTTC.

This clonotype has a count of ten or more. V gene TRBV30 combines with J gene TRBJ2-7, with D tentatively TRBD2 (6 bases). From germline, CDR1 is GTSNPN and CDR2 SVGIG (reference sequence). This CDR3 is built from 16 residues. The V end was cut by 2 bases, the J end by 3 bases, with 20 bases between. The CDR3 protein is CAWSYGEVMGLYEQYF. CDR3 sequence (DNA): TGTGCCTGGAGTTACGGGGAGGTTATGGGGCTCTACGAGCAGTACTTC.

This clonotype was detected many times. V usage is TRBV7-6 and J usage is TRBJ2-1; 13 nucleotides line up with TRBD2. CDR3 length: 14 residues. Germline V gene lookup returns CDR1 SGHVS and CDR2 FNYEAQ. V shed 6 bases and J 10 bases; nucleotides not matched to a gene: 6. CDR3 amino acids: CASRLAGGEEEQFF. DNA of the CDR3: TGTGCCAGCAGACTAGCGGGGGGGGAGGAGGAGCAGTTCTTC. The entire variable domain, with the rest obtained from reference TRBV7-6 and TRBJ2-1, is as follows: GAGVSQSPRYKVTKRGQDVALRCDPISGHVSLYWYRQALGQGPEFLTYFNYEAQQDKSGLPNDRFSAERPEGSISTLTIQRTEQRDSAMYRCASRLAGGEEEQFFGPGTRLTVL.

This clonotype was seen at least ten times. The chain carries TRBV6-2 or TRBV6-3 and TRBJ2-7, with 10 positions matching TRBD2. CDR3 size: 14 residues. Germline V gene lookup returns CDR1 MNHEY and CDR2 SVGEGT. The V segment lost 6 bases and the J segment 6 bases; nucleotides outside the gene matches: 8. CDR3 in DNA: TGTGCCAGCAGCACCGGGACTAGCGCTACCGAGCAGTACTTC. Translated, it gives CASSTGTSATEQYF.

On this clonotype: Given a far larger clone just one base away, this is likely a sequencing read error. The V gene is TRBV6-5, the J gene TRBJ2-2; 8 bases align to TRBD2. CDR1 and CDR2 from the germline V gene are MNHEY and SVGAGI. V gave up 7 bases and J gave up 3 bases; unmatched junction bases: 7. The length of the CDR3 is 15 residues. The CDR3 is CASIPGTSHTGELFF. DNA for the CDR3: TGTGCCAGCATCCCAGGGACTAGTCACACCGGGGAGCTGTTTTTT.

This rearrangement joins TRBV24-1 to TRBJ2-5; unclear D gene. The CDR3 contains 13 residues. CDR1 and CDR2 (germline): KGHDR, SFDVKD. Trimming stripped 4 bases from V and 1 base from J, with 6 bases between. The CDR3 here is CATSDVGQETQYF. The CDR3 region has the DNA TGTGCCACCAGTGACGTGGGCCAAGAGACCCAGTACTTC.

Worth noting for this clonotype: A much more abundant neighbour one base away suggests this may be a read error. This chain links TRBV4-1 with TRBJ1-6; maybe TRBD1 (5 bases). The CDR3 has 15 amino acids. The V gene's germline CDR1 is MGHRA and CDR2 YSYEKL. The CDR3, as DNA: TGCGCCAACAGCCAAGAATTAGGGGTTAATTCACCCCTCCACTTT. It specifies CANSQELGVNSPLHF.

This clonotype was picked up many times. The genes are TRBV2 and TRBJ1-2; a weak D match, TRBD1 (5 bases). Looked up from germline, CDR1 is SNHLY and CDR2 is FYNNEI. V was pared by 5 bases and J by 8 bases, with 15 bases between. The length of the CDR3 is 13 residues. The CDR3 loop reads CASSWGRLDGYTF. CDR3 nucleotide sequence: TGTGCCAGCAGTTGGGGACGACTCGACGGCTACACCTTC.

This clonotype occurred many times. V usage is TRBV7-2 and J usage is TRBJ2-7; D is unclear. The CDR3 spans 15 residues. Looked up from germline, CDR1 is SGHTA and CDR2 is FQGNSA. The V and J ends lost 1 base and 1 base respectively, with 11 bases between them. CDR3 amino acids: CASSLGFGASYEQYF. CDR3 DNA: TGTGCCAGCAGCTTAGGTTTTGGCGCATCCTACGAGCAGTACTTC.

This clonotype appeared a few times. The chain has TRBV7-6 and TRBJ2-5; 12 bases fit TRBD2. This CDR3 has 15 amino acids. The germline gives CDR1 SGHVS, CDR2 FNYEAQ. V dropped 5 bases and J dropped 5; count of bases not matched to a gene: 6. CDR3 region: CASSQTSGSHETQYF. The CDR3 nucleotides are TGTGCCAGCAGCCAGACTAGCGGGAGTCATGAGACCCAGTACTTC.

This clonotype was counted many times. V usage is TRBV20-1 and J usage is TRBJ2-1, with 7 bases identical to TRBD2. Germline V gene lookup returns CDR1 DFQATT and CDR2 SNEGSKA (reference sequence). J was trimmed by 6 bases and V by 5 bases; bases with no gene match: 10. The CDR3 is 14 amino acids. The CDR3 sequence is CSASPPSGSNEQFF. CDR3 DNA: TGCAGTGCTTCCCCCCCTAGCGGTAGCAATGAGCAGTTCTTC.